A single sample gave rise to the 10 T cell receptor beta chains below, sequenced in a study of Ad26.COV2.S vaccination and SARS-CoV-2 variants. The assay was immunoSEQ multiplex PCR, and TCRdb's table has in-frame clones only and misses some. This sample carries about 370,000 clones, 70% to 90% of them seen once, and the ten largest clones take 3.5%. The treatment here: about 20 received Ad26.COV2.S at low or high dose, single or two shots; about five received placebo; per-sample allocation not given. Samples analyzed were those drawn on day 63 after the first vaccine or placebo injection. Material: peripheral blood, obtained in a trial of Ad26.COV2.S vaccine versus placebo. These receptors all stem from a person between 18 and 65 years old who received the Ad26.COV2.S COVID-19 vaccine or a placebo.

The chain combines TRBV10-2 with TRBJ1-3; TRBD1 matches 7 bases. V lost 6 bases, J lost 0 bases, and 2 bases stayed unmatched. The germline CDR1 and CDR2 sequences are WSHSY and SAAADI. The CDR3 loop spans 14 amino acids. The chain's CDR3 is CASRGDSSGNTIYF. The CDR3 nucleotides read TGCGCCAGCAGAGGGGACAGCTCTGGAAACACCATATATTTT.

This clone was seen once. This chain uses TRBV27 with TRBJ1-2; TRBD1 might be the D (6 bases). Germline assignment: CDR1 MNHEY and CDR2 SMNVEV (reference sequence). CDR3 size: 14 residues. The V and J ends lost 5 bases and 3 bases respectively, with 13 bases between them. The CDR3 region has the DNA TGTGCCAGCAGTGAACAGGGTGCTTACTATGGCTACACCTTC. Protein: CASSEQGAYYGYTF.

This clone was seen once. CDR3 residues: CASSYLSQGQDEQFF. The DNA of the CDR3 is TGTGCCAGCAGTTACCTCTCCCAGGGCCAGGATGAGCAGTTCTTC. The chain joins TRBV6-5 to TRBJ2-1; D possibly corresponds to TRBD1 (5 bases). Germline-derived CDR1 and CDR2 are MNHEY and SVGAGI. Trimming cost V 2 bases and J 8 bases, with 16 bases left between them. This CDR3 has 15 amino acids.

The V call is TRBV7-8, the J call TRBJ2-1, with 16 bases fitting TRBD2. The CDR3 has 19 amino acids. Germline assignment: CDR1 SGHVS and CDR2 FQNEAQ. V shed 5 bases and J 4 bases; nucleotides not matched to a gene: 11. Here the CDR3 reads CASSHQGLAGGLGYNEQFF. CDR3 DNA: TGTGCCAGCAGCCATCAGGGACTAGCGGGGGGGCTGGGATACAATGAGCAGTTCTTC.

The V call is TRBV3-1 (or the pseudogene TRBV3-2), the J call TRBJ2-7, with D possibly called TRBD1 or TRBD2 (5 bases each). The CDR3 spans 15 residues. V shed 3 bases and J shed 5 bases, with 17 bases lying between them. Per the germline V gene, CDR1 is LGHDT and CDR2 is YNNKEL (reference sequence). The CDR3 loop is CASSHSRTGADEQYF. The CDR3 nucleotides are TGTGCCAGCAGCCATTCTAGGACCGGGGCGGACGAGCAGTACTTC.

This clone was recorded only once. The chain recombines TRBV6-5 with TRBJ1-6; D gene ambiguous. The CDR3 is made up of 16 amino acids. Germline loops: CDR1 MNHEY, CDR2 SVGAGI. V shed 0 bases and J shed 10 bases, with 16 bases lying between them. The CDR3 DNA follows: TGTGCCAGCAGTTACTCGATGGCCAGGCCGGGGTCACCCCTCCACTTT. Translated, it gives CASSYSMARPGSPLHF.

The rearrangement uses TRBV21-1 and TRBJ2-2; the DNA was not compared with TRBD2, the D call given in the table. TRBV21-1 represents a pseudogene. This CDR3 contains 14 residues. The CDR3 is CASSPRRFFGELFF. CDR3 nucleotide sequence: TGTGCCAGCAGCCCCCGTCGGTTCTTCGGGGAGCTGTTTTTT.

V usage is TRBV24-1 and J usage is TRBJ1-5; D not resolved. Trimming left V 0 bases short and J 2 bases short, with 7 bases between. The CDR3 extends over 15 amino acids. Looked up from germline, CDR1 is KGHDR and CDR2 is SFDVKD. The CDR3 loop reads CATSDLRHRNQPQHF. DNA of the CDR3: TGTGCCACCAGTGATTTGCGACACCGCAATCAGCCCCAGCATTTT.

This chain uses TRBV5-1 with TRBJ1-1, with 11 bases matching TRBD1. The CDR3 runs to 19 residues. Germline V gene data show CDR1 as SGHRS and CDR2 as YFSETQ. Trimming removed 3 bases from V and 0 bases from J; junction bases left unmatched: 13. The CDR3 reads CASSSLGARDRGMNTEAFF. As DNA, the CDR3 is TGCGCCAGCAGCTCGCTTGGAGCCCGGGACAGGGGGATGAACACTGAAGCTTTCTTT.

V is TRBV11-2 and J is TRBJ2-7; TRBD1 aligns across 7 bases. The CDR3 has 17 amino acids. V lost 4 bases to trimming and J lost 6 bases; unmatched junction nucleotides: 18. CDR1 and CDR2 (germline): SGHAT, FQNNGV. CDR3 sequence: CASSSIKTGTVFREQYF. DNA of the CDR3: TGTGCCAGCAGCTCAATAAAAACCGGGACAGTTTTCCGCGAGCAGTACTTC.